A single sample gave rise to the 5 T cell receptor beta chains below, sequenced in a study of shared clonotypes between healthy human individuals. This table comes from immunoSEQ multiplex PCR, and its TCRdb copy is limited to in-frame clones, with some not included. The sample includes millions of clones, about 95% of them seen just once. The sample comprised naive CD4+ T cells sorted from blood. The subset: CD45RA+ positively selected. The source of these receptors is a young man in good health.

This clone was observed once. The J gene is TRBJ2-5, the V gene TRBV5-4, with D maybe TRBD2 (6 bases). Germline CDR1 is SGHNT and CDR2 is YYREEE (reference sequence). Trimming stripped 7 bases from V and 4 bases from J, with 23 bases between. The CDR3 consists of 16 residues. CDR3: CASGVSGGAGRETQYF. CDR3 DNA sequence: TGTGCCAGCGGCGTTAGCGGAGGGGCGGGCAGAGAGACCCAGTACTTC.

V is TRBV18 and J is TRBJ1-5; D not certain. This CDR3 region has 14 residues. Looked up from germline, CDR1 is KGHSH and CDR2 is LQKENI. Between the trimmed V and J ends, which lost 5 bases and 0 bases, there was a span of 8 bases. The DNA of the CDR3 is TGTGCCAGCTCATCGGCGGGTAGCAATCAGCCCCAGCATTTT. Amino acid sequence: CASSSAGSNQPQHF.

This chain links TRBV9 with TRBJ2-1, with a possible D match to TRBD2 (5 bases). Per germline, CDR1 SGDLS and CDR2 YYNGEE. The CDR3 has 13 amino acids. Trimming left V 7 bases short and J 2 bases short, with 10 bases between. The CDR3 sequence is CASGREPYNEQFF. CDR3 sequence (DNA): TGTGCCAGCGGGAGAGAGCCCTACAATGAGCAGTTCTTC. The whole variable domain, filled in from reference TRBV9 and TRBJ2-1, reads DSGVTQTPKHLITATGQRVTLRCSPRSGDLSVYWYQQSLDQGLQFLIQYYNGEERAKGNILERFSAQQFPDLHSELNLSSLELGDSALYFCASGREPYNEQFFGPGTRLTVL.

In this sample, this clone turned up many times. This sequence joins TRBV10-3 and TRBJ1-1; D is unclear. Germline CDR1 reads ENHRY; CDR2 reads SYGVKD. The CDR3 runs 14 residues. V was clipped by 7 bases and J by 1 base, with 13 bases between them. The CDR3 nucleotides are TGTGCCATCACCTTGGGCCCGGCGAACACTGAAGCTTTCTTT. Its translation: CAITLGPANTEAFF.

As to this clone: This sample includes further DNA sequences coding for the same CDR3. The J gene is TRBJ2-2, the V gene TRBV7-9; the D gene is possibly TRBD1 (6 bases). The CDR3 consists of 15 residues. Germline V gives CDR1 SEHNR, CDR2 FQNEAQ (reference sequence). Trimming took 2 bases from V and 2 from J, leaving 9 bases between them. The CDR3 reads CASSLRQANTGELFF. CDR3 nucleotides: TGTGCCAGCAGCTTAAGACAGGCTAACACCGGGGAGCTGTTTTTT.